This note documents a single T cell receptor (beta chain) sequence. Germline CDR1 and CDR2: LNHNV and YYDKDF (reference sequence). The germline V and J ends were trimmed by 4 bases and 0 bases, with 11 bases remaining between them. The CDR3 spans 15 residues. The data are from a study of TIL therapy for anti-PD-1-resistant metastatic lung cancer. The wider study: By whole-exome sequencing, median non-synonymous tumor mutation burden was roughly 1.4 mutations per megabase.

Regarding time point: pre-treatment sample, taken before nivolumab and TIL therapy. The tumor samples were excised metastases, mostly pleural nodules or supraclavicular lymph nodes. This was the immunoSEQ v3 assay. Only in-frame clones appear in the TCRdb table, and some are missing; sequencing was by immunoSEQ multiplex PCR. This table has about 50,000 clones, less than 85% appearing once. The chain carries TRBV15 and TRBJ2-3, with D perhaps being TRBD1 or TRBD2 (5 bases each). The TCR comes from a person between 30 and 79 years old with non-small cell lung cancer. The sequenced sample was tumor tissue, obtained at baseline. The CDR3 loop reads CATSTRDGSTDTQYF. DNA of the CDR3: TGTGCCACCAGCACCCGGGACGGTAGCACAGATACGCAGTATTTT.